The text below deals with one T cell receptor (beta chain). Its target is unknown. Different DNA sequences within this sample yield the same CDR3. PCR primers comprised 60 Vbeta and 13 Jbeta primers. Clones were read by immunoSEQ multiplex PCR, and TCRdb kept only the in-frame ones, dropping some. The sample table sets out 170,000 or so clones. At the time of sampling, donors were nominally healthy, though unrecorded immune exposures were likely. This sample stems from a study of cytomegalovirus exposure and HLA in healthy donors. Study context: Previous work identified roughly 120 million unique TCR beta sequences from 150 million to 200 million T cells. Whole-study findings and limits: Prior analysis indicated that the majority of TCR beta V segments exhibited productivity approximately 87% or approximately 30% of the time.

With 0 bases removed from V and 0 bases from J, the gap between germline ends came to 9 bases. The CDR3 is 15 residues long. Germline V lookup: CDR1 SGDLS, CDR2 YYNGEE. Sequenced material: PBMCs. The sequence was collected from a man aged 25 to 40 in good health and CMV-seronegative. The V gene is TRBV9, the J gene TRBJ1-1, with unresolved D. For the CDR3, the DNA is TGTGCCAGCAGCGTAGCGGCGGGAATGAACACTGAAGCTTTCTTT. Translation: CASSVAAGMNTEAFF.